One and the same sample provided the 9 T cell receptor beta chains below, sequenced in a study of monozygotic twins with cystic fibrosis. Here immunoSEQ multiplex PCR was the method, and the copy in TCRdb shows in-frame clones only, minus some. Of around 20,000 clones in the sample, roughly 89% were seen once. Specimen: blood. These receptors originate from a woman in her thirties with cystic fibrosis.

This clone was seen once. This chain connects TRBV9 to TRBJ2-5; 14 nucleotides line up with TRBD2. The ends lost 2 bases at V and 5 bases at J; junction bases unmatched: 2. The germline V gene encodes CDR1 SGDLS and CDR2 YYNGEE. This CDR3 region has 15 residues. Written as DNA, the CDR3 is TGTGCCAGCAGCGTGACTAGCGGGGGGGGCGAGACCCAGTACTTC. It is translated as CASSVTSGGGETQYF.

This clone was observed a single time. The V gene is TRBV5-6, the J gene TRBJ1-2, with 10 bases that match TRBD1. V dropped 4 bases and J dropped 7; count of bases not matched to a gene: 10. This CDR3 comprises 15 residues. CDR1 is SGHDT and CDR2 is YYEEEE in the germline V gene. CDR3 loop: CASSNTGTGVSGYTF. CDR3 in DNA: TGTGCCAGCAGCAACACCGGGACAGGGGTTAGTGGCTACACCTTC. The full variable domain, completed using reference TRBV5-6 and TRBJ1-2, is DAGVTQSPTHLIKTRGQQVTLRCSPKSGHDTVSWYQQALGQGPQFIFQYYEEEERQRGNFPDRFSGHQFPNYSSELNVNALLLGDSALYLCASSNTGTGVSGYTFGSGTRLTVV.

The V and J genes are TRBV5-1 and TRBJ2-7, with D possibly called TRBD1 or TRBD2 (5 bases each). CDR3 length: 15 amino acids. From germline, CDR1 is SGHRS and CDR2 YFSETQ. V lost 4 bases, J lost 4 bases, and 18 bases lay in between. CDR3 coding DNA: TGCGCCAGCAGCCCCACGGGGCAGAACCGTTACGAGCAGTACTTC. Amino acid sequence: CASSPTGQNRYEQYF. The full variable domain, in which reference TRBV5-1 and TRBJ2-7 provide the parts outside the CDR3, is KAGVTQTPRYLIKTRGQQVTLSCSPISGHRSVSWYQQTPGQGLQFLFEYFSETQRNKGNFPGRFSGRQFSNSRSEMNVSTLELGDSALYLCASSPTGQNRYEQYFGPGTRLTVT.

This chain joins TRBV30 and TRBJ2-2, with 11 bases aligning to TRBD2. There are 15 residues in the CDR3. The J segment lost 4 bases and the V segment lost 1 base, leaving 2 bases of the junction unmatched. Germline loops: CDR1 GTSNPN, CDR2 SVGIG (reference sequence). CDR3 in DNA: TGTGCCTGGAGTGGGACTAGCGGGTTCACCGGGGAGCTGTTTTTT. Translating gives CAWSGTSGFTGELFF. The whole variable domain, filled in from reference TRBV30 and TRBJ2-2, reads SQTIHQWPATLVQPVGSPLSLECTVEGTSNPNLYWYRQAAGRGLQLLFYSVGIGQISSEVPQNLSASRPQDRQFILSSKKLLLSDSGFYLCAWSGTSGFTGELFFGEGSRLTVL.

This rearrangement joins TRBV5-5 to TRBJ1-2; TRBD1 agrees at 7 bases. This CDR3 has 16 amino acids. CDR1 SGHKS and CDR2 YYEKEE come from the germline V gene (reference sequence). V lost 1 base to trimming and J lost 2 bases; unmatched junction nucleotides: 8. CDR3 sequence (DNA): TGTGCCAGCAGCTTGCTGGGACAGCTCCTAAACTATGGCTACACCTTC. Its protein is CASSLLGQLLNYGYTF.

The genes are TRBV4-3 and TRBJ1-2; 8 nucleotides match TRBD1. Trimming at V came to 0 bases and at J to 7 bases, leaving 7 bases not matched to a gene. Germline-derived CDR1 and CDR2 are LGHNA and YSLEER. CDR3 length: 15 residues. CDR3 DNA sequence: TGCGCCAGCAGCCAAGATTACCAGGGGGCGTCTGGCTACACCTTC. As protein: CASSQDYQGASGYTF.

The chain employs TRBV18 and TRBJ1-6; 7 bases line up with TRBD1. Germline CDR1 reads KGHSH; CDR2 reads LQKENI. This CDR3 contains 14 residues. V lost 3 bases and J lost 5; bases outside the gene matches: 1. The CDR3 is CASSPQGDNSPLHF. The DNA of the CDR3 is TGTGCCAGCTCACCTCAGGGGGATAATTCACCCCTCCACTTT.

The chain uses TRBV29-1 and TRBJ2-1; no clear D gene. The CDR3 has 14 amino acids. Trimming took off 2 bases at V and 8 bases at J, with 16 bases between the two ends. The V gene's germline CDR1 is SQVTM and CDR2 ANQGSEA. The CDR3 here is CSVEPPVVAYEQFF. In DNA, the CDR3 is TGCAGCGTTGAACCCCCGGTGGTAGCCTATGAGCAGTTCTTC.

The V call is TRBV10-2, the J call TRBJ2-1; D is uncertain. Per the germline V gene, CDR1 is WSHSY and CDR2 is SAAADI. This CDR3 has 11 amino acids. V dropped 1 base and J dropped 11 bases, with 6 bases sitting between them. In DNA, the CDR3 is TGCGCCAGCAGTGAGTTGACCAAGCAGTTCTTC. This translates into CASSELTKQFF.